Included here is one T cell receptor beta chain sequence, with context. The target antigen is unknown. The sample originates from a study of T cells in narcolepsy. Study-level information: Healthy controls were enrolled alongside patients with narcolepsy type 1 or type 2. The study, taken as a whole, reports: Autoreactive clone sequences were missing from some blood memory CD4+ repertoires. Autoreactive clonotypes reportedly recurred in blood of same and different patients, not controls. HCRT-specific and TRIB2-specific autoreactive clonotypes appeared among same-patient CSF and blood CD4+ clonotypes.

Measured with immunoSEQ multiplex PCR; TCRdb has only the in-frame clones, and not every one. The sample has roughly 30,000 clones; over 75% are singletons. This clonotype originated in a human donor with narcolepsy. Sequencing was done on a sample of CD45RA- memory CD4+ T cells from PBMCs.

The CDR3 protein is CAWSQDREEKLFF. CDR3 nucleotide sequence: TGTGCCTGGAGCCAGGACAGGGAGGAAAAACTGTTTTTT. This rearrangement joins TRBV30 to TRBJ1-4; the match to TRBD1 covers 8 bases. The CDR3 sequence is 13 residues long. The J segment lost 8 bases and the V segment lost 3 bases, leaving 5 bases of the junction unmatched. CDR1 is GTSNPN, CDR2 SVGIG, per germline (reference sequence).